The sequence of this TCR beta chain was determined in a study of beta chain features in type 1 diabetes. The overall study: Healthy donors resembled patients in age, gender and cell yields. Across all samples, about 100,000,000 sorted cells were examined.

The germline V gene encodes CDR1 SQVTM and CDR2 ANQGSEA. The CDR3 length is 15 residues. V lost 7 bases and J lost 3; bases outside the gene matches: 9. The whole isolated RNA underwent reverse transcription, so sequencing captured expressed TCRB transcripts. Method: immunoSEQ multiplex PCR; TCRdb's copy keeps in-frame clones and lacks some. The top ten clones hold 0.45% to 0.6% of a sample with roughly 140,000 clones, approximately 10% of them seen once. With respect to this clone: No antigen is known for it.

Study results and caveats: There was a moderate but significant shortening of TCRB CDR3s in all four CD4+ subsets of Type 1 diabetes patients. Individuals with type 1 diabetes displayed fewer insertions and more deletions at VDJ junctions.

Sequencing input: central memory CD4+ T cells from blood. This chain links TRBV29-1 with TRBJ2-1; 10 nucleotides agree with TRBD2. The TCR sequence derives from a man in his thirties or forties with type 1 diabetes. CDR3 coding DNA: TGCAGCGCACCCACCGGGACTAGCGTCTACAATGAGCAGTTCTTC. Residues: CSAPTGTSVYNEQFF.